Listed below are T cell receptor beta chains from one sample, sequenced in a study of blood T cell repertoires in COVID-19. Profiled with immunoSEQ multiplex PCR; TCRdb holds only in-frame clones, not every one. The sample has 200,000 or so clones; about 88% are singletons. What was sequenced was PBMCs or T cells enriched from blood (not recorded which). These receptors all come from a woman aged 25 to 45 who had recovered from COVID-19. Each CDR3 is given without its conserved first and last residue.

j_call v_call cdr3_aa
TRBJ2-1 TRBV29-1 SAAPGQGHSNEQF
TRBJ1-1 TRBV19 ASSRGLRNTEAF
TRBJ1-5 TRBV12-3/TRBV12-4 ASSSRIGALH
TRBJ1-3 TRBV7-9 ASSQTGQPLSGNTIY
TRBJ1-4 TRBV3-1/TRBV3-2 ASSQASGVGEKLF
TRBJ1-6 TRBV7-3 ASSLRQNSPLH
TRBJ1-5 TRBV6-1 ASSEDGTAPNQPQH
TRBJ2-1 TRBV7-9 ASRPDRDNEQF
TRBJ1-6 TRBV9 ASSPDAGNSPLH
TRBJ1-1 TRBV18 ASSPGTGRSTEAF
TRBJ2-5 TRBV9 ASSAVIGQGETQY
TRBJ1-2 TRBV14 ASSQTQGSNYGYT
TRBJ1-1 TRBV29-1 SVGKAGFFDTEAF
TRBJ1-5 TRBV19 ASSIHRDSNQPQH
TRBJ2-3 TRBV4-3 ASSLSRRGTDTQY
TRBJ2-2 TRBV5-1 ASSFRGDRSNTGELF
TRBJ1-2 TRBV29-1 SVEGGAYGYT
TRBJ2-7 TRBV28 ASSREKEPYEQY
TRBJ1-1 TRBV19 ASSIERGGYTEAF
TRBJ2-1 TRBV3-1/TRBV3-2 ASTLEGDSEQF
TRBJ1-3 TRBV7-2 ASSLETVGNTIY
TRBJ1-2 TRBV6-1 ASSEAGNGYT
TRBJ2-1 TRBV10-3 AISESTSVGEQF
TRBJ1-1 TRBV19 ASSGQGTEAF
TRBJ2-5 TRBV9 ASSAPSGTYQETQY
TRBJ2-1 TRBV9 ASSAQRGANEQF
TRBJ2-1 TRBV3-1/TRBV3-2 ASSPHFSYNEQF
TRBJ1-2 TRBV9 ASSPRDSSEGYT
TRBJ1-2 TRBV4-3 ASSHPLPRTGPYIYGYT